The 21 T cell receptor beta chains presented below share a single source sample, sequenced in a study of CD8 T cells in Susac syndrome. When the RNA was reverse transcribed, random hexamers were used with an input of roughly 0.45 to 1 ug. TCRdb analysed the immunoSEQ multiplex PCR reads with MiXCR anew, one entry per CDR3 protein. The sample records about 200,000 distinct CDR3 sequences, about 95% being singletons. The material sequenced was CD4+ T cells from PBMCs. The receptors were gathered from a human donor with multiple sclerosis.

The chain joins TRBV24-1 to TRBJ2-5, with TRBD1 matching over 7 bases. V shed 5 bases, J shed 5 bases, and the junction held 10 bases outside the gene matches. Germline CDR1 KGHDR, CDR2 SFDVKD. The CDR3 totals 15 residues. CDR3 bases: TGTGCCACCAGTGCGGCGGACAGGTTGGAGGAGACCCAGTACTTC. Its translation: CATSAADRLEETQYF.

The chain couples TRBV3-1 to TRBJ2-3, with 7 bases aligning to TRBD2. Per germline, CDR1 LGHDT and CDR2 YNNKEL (reference sequence). The ends lost 1 base at V and 0 bases at J; junction bases unmatched: 4. The CDR3 runs 16 residues. The CDR3 is CASSQGLAASTDTQYF. The CDR3 bases are TGTGCCAGCAGCCAAGGGCTAGCGGCGAGCACAGATACGCAGTATTTT.

V usage is TRBV20-1 and J usage is TRBJ2-3; D is possibly TRBD1 or TRBD2 (6 bases each). V lost 6 bases and J 3 bases, leaving 10 bases between the germline ends. There are 12 residues in the CDR3. Per the germline V gene, CDR1 is DFQATT and CDR2 is SNEGSKA (reference sequence). CDR3 DNA sequence: TGCAGTGCCGGGGGCTGGACAGATACGCAGTATTTT. This codes for CSAGGWTDTQYF.

This clonotype was picked up one time. J is TRBJ1-2 and V is TRBV29-1; D remains ambiguous. The CDR3 has 13 amino acids. Germline CDR1 is SQVTM and CDR2 is ANQGSEA. Trimming cost V 4 bases and J 1 base, with 10 bases left between them. The CDR3 here is CSVGTSYNYGYTF. The CDR3 DNA reads as TGCAGCGTTGGAACCAGCTATAACTATGGCTACACCTTC.

In DNA, the CDR3 is TGTGCCAGCAGCGTTACCGGTTCGACCGGGGAGCTGTTTTTT. The encoded protein is CASSVTGSTGELFF. This sequence joins TRBV5-6 and TRBJ2-2; D uncertain. The CDR3 contains 14 residues. V lost 4 bases, J lost 5 bases, and 12 bases lay in between. Looked up from germline, CDR1 is SGHDT and CDR2 is YYEEEE.

The rearrangement joins TRBV12-3 or TRBV12-4 to TRBJ1-2; D is unresolved. The CDR3 length is 13 residues. The V end lost 1 base, the J end lost 4 bases, and 7 bases lay between the germline ends. The CDR3 loop is CASSLGQLYGYTF. The CDR3 nucleotides are TGTGCCAGCAGTTTAGGGCAGCTCTATGGCTACACCTTC.

The table lists this clonotype with a count of one. The V call is TRBV9, the J call TRBJ1-2; tentative D call: TRBD1 (5 bases). CDR3 size: 13 residues. Germline CDR1 is SGDLS and CDR2 is YYNGEE. The V end was cut by 2 bases, the J end by 6 bases, with 11 bases between. CDR3 protein: CASSVGQGDGYTF. CDR3 coding DNA: TGTGCCAGCAGCGTCGGTCAGGGCGATGGCTACACCTTC.

The chain recombines TRBV20-1 with TRBJ2-1, with unresolved D. The CDR3 is made up of 12 amino acids. Per the germline V gene, CDR1 is DFQATT and CDR2 is SNEGSKA (reference sequence). Trimming shortened V by 1 base and J by 6 bases, and 7 bases separated the two germline ends. CDR3 nucleotide sequence: TGCAGTGCTAGAGGGCTTCTCAATGAGCAGTTCTTC. Its translation: CSARGLLNEQFF.

This clonotype has a single count. At one end, the junction sequence differs from germline, possibly due to a read error. The V call is TRBV6-2 or TRBV6-3, the J call TRBJ1-1; 9 bases fit TRBD1. This CDR3 is built from 12 residues. Germline CDR1 MNHEY, CDR2 SVGEGT. CDR3 protein: CASRTGGTEVFF. The DNA of the CDR3 is TGTGCCAGCAGAACAGGGGGCACTGAAGTTTTCTTT.

For this clonotype: Germline is not matched at one junction end, which may reflect a read error. This rearrangement joins TRBV5-1 to TRBJ1-1; no clear D. Looked up from germline, CDR1 is SGHRS and CDR2 is YFSETQ. The CDR3 spans 13 residues. CDR3 in amino acids: CASSWGMKTEAFF. As DNA, the CDR3 is TGCGCCAGCAGCTGGGGAATGAAAACTGAAGCTTTCTTT.

This clonotype was observed a handful of times. CDR3 residues: CASSSRQGITRGYTF. The CDR3 bases are TGTGCCAGCAGTTCTCGACAGGGAATAACGAGAGGCTACACCTTC. J is TRBJ1-2 and V is TRBV27; 7 bases agree with TRBD1. Germline V gene lookup returns CDR1 MNHEY and CDR2 SMNVEV (reference sequence). With 4 bases clipped from V and 8 bases from J, the junction kept 13 bases outside the gene matches. This CDR3 spans 15 amino acids.

The chain joins TRBV13 to TRBJ2-4; no firm D call. The CDR3 loop spans 15 amino acids. CDR1 is PRHDT and CDR2 is FYEKMQ in the germline V gene (reference sequence). Between the trimmed V and J ends, which lost 5 bases and 0 bases, there was a span of 11 bases. The CDR3 coding sequence is TGTGCCAGCAGCCCCATGTGGATAGCCAAAAACATTCAGTACTTC. This gives the protein CASSPMWIAKNIQYF.

The chain is built from TRBV19 and TRBJ2-4, with D unclear. This CDR3 is 13 amino acids long. Trimming removed 6 bases from V and 0 bases from J, with 6 bases in between. In germline, CDR1 is LNHDA, CDR2 SQIVND (reference sequence). The CDR3 nucleotides read TGTGCCAGTAGAACGGTAGCCAAAAACATTCAGTACTTC. The encoded protein is CASRTVAKNIQYF.

On this clonotype: A read error may account for a junction end that differs from germline. The V gene is TRBV12-3 or TRBV12-4, the J gene TRBJ1-1; D not resolved. The CDR3 has 12 amino acids. CDR3 protein: CASSLGHTEAFF. In DNA, the CDR3 is TGTGCCAGCAGCTTAGGGCACACTGAAGCTTTCTTT.

The chain combines TRBV7-9 with TRBJ1-1; possible D gene TRBD1, 6 bases. Germline CDR1 reads SEHNR; CDR2 reads FQNEAQ (reference sequence). The CDR3 extends over 14 amino acids. Trimming shortened V by 6 bases and J by 0 bases, and 11 bases separated the two germline ends. This chain's CDR3 is CASSRGQMNTEAFF. As DNA, the CDR3 is TGTGCCAGCAGTAGAGGACAGATGAACACTGAAGCTTTCTTT.

The V gene is TRBV18, the J gene TRBJ2-4, with 12 bases that match TRBD1. The CDR3 has 17 amino acids. Looked up from germline, CDR1 is KGHSH and CDR2 is LQKENI. Trimming took 3 bases from V and 7 from J; bases not matched to a gene: 10. CDR3 loop: CASSPAGTGGSGNIQYF. The DNA of the CDR3 is TGTGCCAGCTCACCCGCCGGGACAGGGGGCTCCGGGAACATTCAGTACTTC.

This chain joins TRBV5-1 and TRBJ2-1; D unresolved. The CDR3 is 12 residues long. V dropped 0 bases and J dropped 10 bases, with 8 bases sitting between them. Germline V lookup: CDR1 SGHRS, CDR2 YFSETQ. CDR3 nucleotide sequence: TGCGCCAGCAGCTTGGGTCGGCAAGAGCAGTTCTTC. Its translation is CASSLGRQEQFF. The entire variable domain, with the rest obtained from reference TRBV5-1 and TRBJ2-1, is as follows: KAGVTQTPRYLIKTRGQQVTLSCSPISGHRSVSWYQQTPGQGLQFLFEYFSETQRNKGNFPGRFSGRQFSNSRSEMNVSTLELGDSALYLCASSLGRQEQFFGPGTRLTVL.

The chain uses TRBV3-1 and TRBJ2-1; 12 nucleotides agree with TRBD2. The V gene's germline CDR1 is LGHDT and CDR2 YNNKEL (reference sequence). The CDR3 contains 17 residues. V dropped 4 bases and J dropped 0; count of bases not matched to a gene: 4. The CDR3, as DNA: TGTGCCAGCAGCCTGATGACTAGCGGGAGCTCCTACAATGAGCAGTTCTTC. Translation: CASSLMTSGSSYNEQFF.

J is TRBJ2-7 and V is TRBV5-1; D ambiguous. This CDR3 has 14 residues. V was clipped by 6 bases and J by 3 bases, with 16 bases between them. Germline V gene lookup returns CDR1 SGHRS and CDR2 YFSETQ. In nucleotides, the CDR3 is TGCGCCAGCAACTCCGGCACGGTCGGCTACGAGCAGTACTTC. Amino acids: CASNSGTVGYEQYF.

The chain links TRBV5-6 to TRBJ2-7, with a weak D call TRBD1 (6 bases). This CDR3 has 15 residues. V lost 5 bases to trimming and J lost 0 bases, with 15 bases between them. Germline CDR1 reads SGHDT; CDR2 reads YYEEEE. The CDR3 here is CASSPTGSYSYEQYF. CDR3 DNA: TGTGCCAGCAGTCCTACAGGGAGCTACTCCTACGAGCAGTACTTC.

The chain links TRBV5-4 to TRBJ2-7, with 9 bases identical to TRBD2. The V gene end was trimmed by 0 bases and the J gene end by 4 bases; junction bases not matched to a gene: 8. Per the germline V gene, CDR1 is SGHNT and CDR2 is YYREEE (reference sequence). The length of the CDR3 is 16 residues. CDR3 sequence (DNA): TGTGCCAGCAGCTTGGGCCTTGAAGCGGGGGGTTACGAGCAGTACTTC. Amino acids: CASSLGLEAGGYEQYF.